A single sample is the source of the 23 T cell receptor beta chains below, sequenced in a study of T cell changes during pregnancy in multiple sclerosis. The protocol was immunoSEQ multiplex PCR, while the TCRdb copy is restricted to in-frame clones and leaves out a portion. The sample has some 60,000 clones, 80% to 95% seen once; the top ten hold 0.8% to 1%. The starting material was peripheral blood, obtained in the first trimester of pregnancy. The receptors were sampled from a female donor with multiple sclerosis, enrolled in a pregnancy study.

CDR3 residues: CASSQSGGAYNEQFF. CDR3 DNA: TGCGCCAGCAGTCAAAGCGGGGGGGCGTACAATGAGCAGTTCTTC. This rearrangement joins TRBV10-2 to TRBJ2-1; 10 nucleotides align to TRBD2. Germline CDR1 and CDR2: WSHSY and SAAADI. Losses at the gene ends were 5 bases for V and 4 bases for J; bases not matched to a gene: 5. The CDR3 consists of 15 residues.

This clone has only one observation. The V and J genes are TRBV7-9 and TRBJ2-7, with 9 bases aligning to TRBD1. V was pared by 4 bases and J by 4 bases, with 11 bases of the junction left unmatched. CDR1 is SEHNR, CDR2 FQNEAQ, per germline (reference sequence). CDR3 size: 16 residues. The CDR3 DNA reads TGTGCCAGCAGCTCCGGACAGGGGATGGGCTTATACGAGCAGTACTTC. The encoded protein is CASSSGQGMGLYEQYF.

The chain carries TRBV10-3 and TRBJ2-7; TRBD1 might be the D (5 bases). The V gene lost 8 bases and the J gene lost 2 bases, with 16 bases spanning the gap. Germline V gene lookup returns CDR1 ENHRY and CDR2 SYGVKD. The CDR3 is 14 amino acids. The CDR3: CAIQNLQGTYEQYF. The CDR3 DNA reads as TGTGCCATCCAGAATCTCCAGGGAACCTACGAGCAGTACTTC.

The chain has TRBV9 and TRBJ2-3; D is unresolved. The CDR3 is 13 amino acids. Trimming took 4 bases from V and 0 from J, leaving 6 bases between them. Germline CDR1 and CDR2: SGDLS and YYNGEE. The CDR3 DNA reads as TGTGCCAGCAGCCCTCCTAGCACAGATACGCAGTATTTT. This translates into CASSPPSTDTQYF.

The CDR3 loop is CAPGDRETEAFF. For the CDR3, the DNA is TGTGCCCCGGGGGACAGGGAAACTGAAGCTTTCTTT. This sequence joins TRBV30 and TRBJ1-1, with 9 nucleotides matching TRBD1. V was clipped by 8 bases and J by 5 bases; unmatched bases: 6. In germline, CDR1 is GTSNPN, CDR2 SVGIG (reference sequence). The CDR3 contains 12 residues. Full variable domain (outside the CDR3, taken from reference TRBV30 and TRBJ1-1): SQTIHQWPATLVQPVGSPLSLECTVEGTSNPNLYWYRQAAGRGLQLLFYSVGIGQISSEVPQNLSASRPQDRQFILSSKKLLLSDSGFYLCAPGDRETEAFFGQGTRLTVV.

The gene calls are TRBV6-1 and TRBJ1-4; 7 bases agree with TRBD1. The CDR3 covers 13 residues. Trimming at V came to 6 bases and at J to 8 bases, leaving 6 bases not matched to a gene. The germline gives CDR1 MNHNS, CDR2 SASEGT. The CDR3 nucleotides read TGTGCCAGCAGAACAGGGGAAAGAGAAAAACTGTTTTTT. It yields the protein CASRTGEREKLFF.

The CDR3 loop reads CASSLRSELNTEAFF. The CDR3 coding sequence is TGTGCCAGCAGCTTAAGATCAGAATTAAACACTGAAGCTTTCTTT. This chain links TRBV7-2 with TRBJ1-1; no reliable D call. The CDR3 extends over 15 amino acids. CDR1 is SGHTA and CDR2 is FQGNSA in the germline V gene. V was shortened by 2 bases and J by 2 bases, with 12 bases between the two germline ends.

CDR3 nucleotide sequence: TGTGCCAGCAGTTACCTCGGGGTTCGCACAGATACGCAGTATTTT. This gives the protein CASSYLGVRTDTQYF. This chain links TRBV6-5 with TRBJ2-3; D is possibly TRBD2 (5 bases). The germline gives CDR1 MNHEY, CDR2 SVGAGI. V was clipped by 2 bases and J by 1 base, with 10 bases between them. The CDR3 length is 15 residues.

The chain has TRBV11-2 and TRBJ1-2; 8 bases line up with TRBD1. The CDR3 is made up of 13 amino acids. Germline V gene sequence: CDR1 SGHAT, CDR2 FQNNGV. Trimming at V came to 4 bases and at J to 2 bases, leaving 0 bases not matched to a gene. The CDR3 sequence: CASSWDRNYGYTF. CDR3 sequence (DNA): TGTGCCAGCAGCTGGGACAGGAACTATGGCTACACCTTC.

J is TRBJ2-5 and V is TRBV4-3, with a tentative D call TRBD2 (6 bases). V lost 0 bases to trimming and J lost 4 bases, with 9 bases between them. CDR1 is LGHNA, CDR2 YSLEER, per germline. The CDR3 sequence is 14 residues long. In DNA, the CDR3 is TGCGCCAGCAGCCAAGATCGGGGGAGAGAGACCCAGTACTTC. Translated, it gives CASSQDRGRETQYF.

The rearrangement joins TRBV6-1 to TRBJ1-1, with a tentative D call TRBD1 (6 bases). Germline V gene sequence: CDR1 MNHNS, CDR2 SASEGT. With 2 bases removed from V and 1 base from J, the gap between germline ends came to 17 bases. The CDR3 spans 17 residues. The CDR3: CASSEILGGGRNTEAFF. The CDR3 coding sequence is TGTGCCAGCAGTGAAATTCTAGGGGGAGGGAGGAACACTGAAGCTTTCTTT.

The CDR3 sequence is CASSLGGSRGSGTEAFF. The CDR3 DNA reads as TGTGCCAGCAGCTTAGGTGGCTCGCGGGGGAGCGGCACTGAAGCTTTCTTT. This sequence joins TRBV11-1 and TRBJ1-1; perhaps TRBD1 as D (5 bases). The CDR3 has 17 amino acids. Trimming stripped 1 base from V and 4 bases from J, with 19 bases between. Germline assignment: CDR1 SGHAT and CDR2 FQDESV (reference sequence). The whole variable domain, remainder taken from reference TRBV11-1 and TRBJ1-1, is EAEVAQSPRYKITEKSQAVAFWCDPISGHATLYWYRQILGQGPELLVQFQDESVVDDSQLPKDRFSAERLKGVDSTLKIQPAELGDSAMYLCASSLGGSRGSGTEAFFGQGTRLTVV.

CDR3 nucleotide sequence: TGCGCCAGCAGCCAAGGGCGACTAGAGATGAATGAGCAGTTCTTC. This codes for CASSQGRLEMNEQFF. The chain couples TRBV4-3 to TRBJ2-1, with D possibly TRBD2 on 6 matching bases. CDR3 size: 15 residues. Trimming stripped 1 base from V and 7 bases from J, with 14 bases between. Looked up from germline, CDR1 is LGHNA and CDR2 is YSLEER.

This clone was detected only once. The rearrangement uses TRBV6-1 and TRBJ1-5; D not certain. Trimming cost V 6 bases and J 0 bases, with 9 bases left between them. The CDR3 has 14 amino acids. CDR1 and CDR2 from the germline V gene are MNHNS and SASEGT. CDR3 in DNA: TGTGCCAGCAGCCCCCGTAGTAGCAATCAGCCCCAGCATTTT. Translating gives CASSPRSSNQPQHF.

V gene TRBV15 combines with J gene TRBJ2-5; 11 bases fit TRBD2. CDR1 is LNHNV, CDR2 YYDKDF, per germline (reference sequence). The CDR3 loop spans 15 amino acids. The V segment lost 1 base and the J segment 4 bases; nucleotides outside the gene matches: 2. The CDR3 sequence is CATSRVAGGGETQYF. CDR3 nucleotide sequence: TGTGCCACCAGCAGAGTAGCGGGGGGGGGAGAGACCCAGTACTTC.

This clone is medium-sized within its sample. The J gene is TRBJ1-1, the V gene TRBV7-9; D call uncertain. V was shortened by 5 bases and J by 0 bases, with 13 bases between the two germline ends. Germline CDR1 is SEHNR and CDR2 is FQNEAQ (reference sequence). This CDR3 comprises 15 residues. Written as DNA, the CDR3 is TGTGCCAGCAGCCCAAGGGAGAACTTGAACACTGAAGCTTTCTTT. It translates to CASSPRENLNTEAFF.

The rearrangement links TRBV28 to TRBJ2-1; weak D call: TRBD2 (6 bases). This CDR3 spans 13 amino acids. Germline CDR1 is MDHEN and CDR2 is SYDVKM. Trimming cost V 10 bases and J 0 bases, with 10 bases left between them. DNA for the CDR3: TGTGCCATCGCAGCGGGCTCCTACAATGAGCAGTTCTTC. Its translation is CAIAAGSYNEQFF.

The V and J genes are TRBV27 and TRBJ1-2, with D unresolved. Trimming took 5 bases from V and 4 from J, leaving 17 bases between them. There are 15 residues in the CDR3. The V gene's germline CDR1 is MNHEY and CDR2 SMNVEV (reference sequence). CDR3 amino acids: CASSPPGLRGYGYTF. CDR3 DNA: TGTGCCAGCAGTCCCCCGGGTCTGCGGGGCTATGGCTACACCTTC.

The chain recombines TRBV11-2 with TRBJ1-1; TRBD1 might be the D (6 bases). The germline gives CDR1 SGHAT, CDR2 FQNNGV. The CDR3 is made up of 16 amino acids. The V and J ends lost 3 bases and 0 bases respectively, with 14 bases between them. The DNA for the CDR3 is TGTGCCAGCAGCTTGGGGGGGCAGGGCTTGAACACTGAAGCTTTCTTT. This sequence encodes CASSLGGQGLNTEAFF.

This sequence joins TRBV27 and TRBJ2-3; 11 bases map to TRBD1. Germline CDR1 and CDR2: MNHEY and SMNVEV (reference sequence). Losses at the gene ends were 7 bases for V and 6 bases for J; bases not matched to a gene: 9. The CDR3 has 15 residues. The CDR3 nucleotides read TGTGCCAGCACCAGGACAGGGGGCATAACGGATACGCAGTATTTT. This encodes CASTRTGGITDTQYF.

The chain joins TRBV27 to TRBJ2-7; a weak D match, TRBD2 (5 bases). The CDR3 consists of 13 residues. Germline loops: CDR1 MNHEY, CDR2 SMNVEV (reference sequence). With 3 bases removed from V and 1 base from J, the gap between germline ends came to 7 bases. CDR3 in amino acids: CASSFGKSYEQYF. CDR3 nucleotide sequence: TGTGCCAGCAGTTTCGGGAAATCCTACGAGCAGTACTTC.

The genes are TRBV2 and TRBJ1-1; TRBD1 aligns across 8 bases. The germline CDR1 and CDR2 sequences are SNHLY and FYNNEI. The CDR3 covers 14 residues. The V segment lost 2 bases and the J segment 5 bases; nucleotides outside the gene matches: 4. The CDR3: CASSESQGVTEAFF. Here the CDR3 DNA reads TGTGCCAGCAGTGAATCACAGGGGGTAACTGAAGCTTTCTTT.

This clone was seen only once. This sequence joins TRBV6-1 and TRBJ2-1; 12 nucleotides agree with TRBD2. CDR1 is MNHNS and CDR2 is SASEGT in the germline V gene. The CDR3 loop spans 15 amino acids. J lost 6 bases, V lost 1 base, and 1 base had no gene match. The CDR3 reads CASSEELAGGNEQFF. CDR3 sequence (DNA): TGTGCCAGCAGTGAAGAACTAGCGGGGGGCAATGAGCAGTTCTTC.